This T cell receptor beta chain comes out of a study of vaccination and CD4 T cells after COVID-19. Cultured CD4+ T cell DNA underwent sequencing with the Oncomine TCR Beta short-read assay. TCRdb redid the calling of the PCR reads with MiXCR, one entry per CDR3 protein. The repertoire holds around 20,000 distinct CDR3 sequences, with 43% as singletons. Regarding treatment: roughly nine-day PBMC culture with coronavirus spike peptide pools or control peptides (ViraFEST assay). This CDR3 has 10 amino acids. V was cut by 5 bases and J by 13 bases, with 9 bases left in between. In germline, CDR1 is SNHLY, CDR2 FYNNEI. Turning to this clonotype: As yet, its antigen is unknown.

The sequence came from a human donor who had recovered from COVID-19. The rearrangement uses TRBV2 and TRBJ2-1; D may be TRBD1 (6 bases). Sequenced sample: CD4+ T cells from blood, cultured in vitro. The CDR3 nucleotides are TGTGCCAGCAGTAAGGGGGACCAGTTCTTC. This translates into CASSKGDQFF.